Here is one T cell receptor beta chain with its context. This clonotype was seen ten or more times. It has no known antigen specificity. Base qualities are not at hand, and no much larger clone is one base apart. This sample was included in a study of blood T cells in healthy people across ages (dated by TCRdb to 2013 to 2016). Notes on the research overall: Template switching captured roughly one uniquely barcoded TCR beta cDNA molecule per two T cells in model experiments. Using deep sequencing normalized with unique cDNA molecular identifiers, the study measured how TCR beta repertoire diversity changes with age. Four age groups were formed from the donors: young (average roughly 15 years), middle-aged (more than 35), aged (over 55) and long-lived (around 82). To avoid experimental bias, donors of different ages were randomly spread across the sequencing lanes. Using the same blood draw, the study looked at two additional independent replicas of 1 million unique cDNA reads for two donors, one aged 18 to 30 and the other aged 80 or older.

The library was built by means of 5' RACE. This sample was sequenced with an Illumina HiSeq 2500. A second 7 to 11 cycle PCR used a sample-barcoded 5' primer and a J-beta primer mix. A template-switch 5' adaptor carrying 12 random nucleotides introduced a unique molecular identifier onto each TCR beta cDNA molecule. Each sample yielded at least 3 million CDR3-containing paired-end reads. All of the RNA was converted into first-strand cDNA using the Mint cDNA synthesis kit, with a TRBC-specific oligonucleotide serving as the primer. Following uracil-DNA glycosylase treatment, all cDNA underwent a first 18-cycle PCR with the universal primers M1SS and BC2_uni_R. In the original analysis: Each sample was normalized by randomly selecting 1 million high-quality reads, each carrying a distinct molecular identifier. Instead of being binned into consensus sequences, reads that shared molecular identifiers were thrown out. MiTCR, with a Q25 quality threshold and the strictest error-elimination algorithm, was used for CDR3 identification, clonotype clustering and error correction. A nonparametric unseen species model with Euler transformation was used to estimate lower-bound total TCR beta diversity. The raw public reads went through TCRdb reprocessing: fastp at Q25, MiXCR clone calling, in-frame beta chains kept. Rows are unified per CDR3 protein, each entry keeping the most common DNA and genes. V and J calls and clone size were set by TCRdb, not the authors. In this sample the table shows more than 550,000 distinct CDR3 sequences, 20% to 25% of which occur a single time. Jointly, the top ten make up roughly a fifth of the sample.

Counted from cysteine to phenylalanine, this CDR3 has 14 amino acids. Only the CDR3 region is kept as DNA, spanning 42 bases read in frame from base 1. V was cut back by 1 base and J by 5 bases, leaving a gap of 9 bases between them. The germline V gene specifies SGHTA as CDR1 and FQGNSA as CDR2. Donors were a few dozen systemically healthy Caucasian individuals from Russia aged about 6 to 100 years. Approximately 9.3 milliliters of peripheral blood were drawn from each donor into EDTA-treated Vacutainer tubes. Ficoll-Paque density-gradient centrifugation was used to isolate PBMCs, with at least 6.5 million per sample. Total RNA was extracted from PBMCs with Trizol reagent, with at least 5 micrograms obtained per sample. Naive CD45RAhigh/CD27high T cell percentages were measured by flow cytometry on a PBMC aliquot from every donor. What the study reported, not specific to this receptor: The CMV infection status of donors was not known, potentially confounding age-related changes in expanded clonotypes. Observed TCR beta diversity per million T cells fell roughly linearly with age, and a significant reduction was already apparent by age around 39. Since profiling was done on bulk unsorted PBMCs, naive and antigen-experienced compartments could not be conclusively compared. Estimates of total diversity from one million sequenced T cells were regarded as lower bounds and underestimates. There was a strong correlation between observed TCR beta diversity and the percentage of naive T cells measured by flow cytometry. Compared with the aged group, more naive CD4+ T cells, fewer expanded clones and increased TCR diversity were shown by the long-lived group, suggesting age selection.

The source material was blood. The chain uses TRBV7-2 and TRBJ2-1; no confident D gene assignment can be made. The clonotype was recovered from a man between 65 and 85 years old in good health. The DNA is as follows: TGTGCCAGCAGCTTAGGGAATCGACACAATGAGCAGTTCTTC. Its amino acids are CASSLGNRHNEQFF.